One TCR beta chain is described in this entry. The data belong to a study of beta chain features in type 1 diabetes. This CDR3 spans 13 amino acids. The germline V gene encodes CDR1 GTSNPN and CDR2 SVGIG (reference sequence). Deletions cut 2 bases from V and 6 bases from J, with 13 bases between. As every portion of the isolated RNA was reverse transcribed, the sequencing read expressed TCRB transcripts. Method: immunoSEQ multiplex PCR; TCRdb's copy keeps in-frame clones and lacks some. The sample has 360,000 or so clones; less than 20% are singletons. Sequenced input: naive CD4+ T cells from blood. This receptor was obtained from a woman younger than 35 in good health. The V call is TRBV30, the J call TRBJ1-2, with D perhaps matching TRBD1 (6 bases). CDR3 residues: CAWSKTGLNGYTF. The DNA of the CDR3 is TGTGCCTGGAGTAAAACAGGGCTCAATGGCTACACCTTC.